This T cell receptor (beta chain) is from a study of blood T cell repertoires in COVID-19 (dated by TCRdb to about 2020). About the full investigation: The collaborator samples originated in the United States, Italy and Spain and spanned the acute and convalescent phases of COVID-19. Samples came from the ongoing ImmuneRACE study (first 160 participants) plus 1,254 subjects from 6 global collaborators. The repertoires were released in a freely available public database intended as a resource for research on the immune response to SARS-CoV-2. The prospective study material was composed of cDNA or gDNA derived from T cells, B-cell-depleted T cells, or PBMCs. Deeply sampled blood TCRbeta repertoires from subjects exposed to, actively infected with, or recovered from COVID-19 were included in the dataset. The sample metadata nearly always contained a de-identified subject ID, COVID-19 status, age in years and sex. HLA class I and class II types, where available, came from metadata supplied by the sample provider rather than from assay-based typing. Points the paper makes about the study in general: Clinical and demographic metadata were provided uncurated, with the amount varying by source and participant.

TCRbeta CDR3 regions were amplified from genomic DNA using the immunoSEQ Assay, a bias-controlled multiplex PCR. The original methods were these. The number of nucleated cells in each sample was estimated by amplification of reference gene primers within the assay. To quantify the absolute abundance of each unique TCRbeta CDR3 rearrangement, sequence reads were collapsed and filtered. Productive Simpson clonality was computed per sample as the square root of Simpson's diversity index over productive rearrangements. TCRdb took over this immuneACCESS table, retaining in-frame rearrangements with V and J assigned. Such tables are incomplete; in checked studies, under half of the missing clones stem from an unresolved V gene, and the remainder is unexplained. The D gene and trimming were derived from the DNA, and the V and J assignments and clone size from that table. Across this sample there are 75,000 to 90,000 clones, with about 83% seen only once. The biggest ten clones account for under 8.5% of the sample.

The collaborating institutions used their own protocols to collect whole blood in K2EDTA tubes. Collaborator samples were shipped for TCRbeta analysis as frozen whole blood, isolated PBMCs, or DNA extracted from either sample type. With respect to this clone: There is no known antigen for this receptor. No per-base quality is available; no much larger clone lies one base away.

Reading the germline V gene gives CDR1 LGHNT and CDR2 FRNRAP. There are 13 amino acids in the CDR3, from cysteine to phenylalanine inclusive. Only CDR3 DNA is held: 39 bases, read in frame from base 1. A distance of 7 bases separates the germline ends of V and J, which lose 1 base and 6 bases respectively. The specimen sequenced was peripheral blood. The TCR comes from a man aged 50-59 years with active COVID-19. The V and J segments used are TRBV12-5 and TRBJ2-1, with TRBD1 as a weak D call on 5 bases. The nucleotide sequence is TGTGCTAGTGGTTTGGGCACAGGCAATGAGCAGTTCTTC. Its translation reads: CASGLGTGNEQFF.